This record looks at one TCR beta chain sequence and its context. V shed 1 base and J shed 0 bases, with 16 bases lying between them. CDR3 size: 17 residues. The germline V gene has CDR1 LGHDT and CDR2 YNNKEL (reference sequence). The record originates from a study of blood T cells in healthy people across ages. Next came a second PCR, run for roughly 7 to 12 cycles, which used a sample-barcoded 5' primer along with a J-beta primer mix. TCRdb fed the 5' RACE reads into MiXCR, producing one record per CDR3 protein. The sample contains roughly 1.4 million distinct CDR3 sequences, 59% of which appear only once.

The source material was blood. The sequence was collected from a man younger than 35 in good health. The gene calls are TRBV3-1 and TRBJ2-7, with unresolved D. The CDR3 protein is CASSQVGADFSSYEQYF. CDR3 DNA: TGTGCCAGCAGCCAAGTCGGTGCGGATTTCAGCTCCTACGAGCAGTACTTC.